This TCR beta chain came from a study of blood T cell repertoires in COVID-19. About the study: The study drew acute and convalescent COVID-19 samples from the United States, Italy and Spain. T cells, B-cell-depleted T cells, or PBMCs supplied cDNA or gDNA.

The ends lost 6 bases at V and 10 bases at J; junction bases unmatched: 11. Germline CDR1 SGHAT, CDR2 FQNNGV. The CDR3 is made up of 13 amino acids. In the study's own analysis: Quantification of nucleated cells was approximated via reference gene primer amplification. Sequenced by immunoSEQ multiplex PCR; TCRdb stores in-frame clones only, minus some. V and J calls and clone size come straight from that table; D and trimming were deduced from the DNA. The repertoire consists of about 190,000 clones, with about 88% occurring once and the leading ten covering less than 3.5%. Sequencing was carried out using peripheral blood. The TCR originated in a woman under 40 with active or convalescent COVID-19. V and J are TRBV11-2 and TRBJ2-7; 8 bases agree with TRBD1. The CDR3 DNA follows: TGTGCCAGCAGTTTCCAGGACAGGGCCCTTCAGTACTTC. Its translation is CASSFQDRALQYF.